This T cell receptor beta chain was profiled in a study of CD8+CD57+ T cells in acquired aplastic anemia. About the research overall: DNA from sorted CD4+ and CD8+ cells averaged roughly 3.2 ug.

The CDR3 consists of 16 residues. Those patients picked for sequencing had displayed CD8+CD57+ cell expansion on flow cytometry. The cohort consisted entirely of patients having severe acquired aplastic anemia. Both TCR beta VDJ combination and CDR3 sequence profiling were carried out. Genomic DNA was the template for this profiling. TCRdb re-analysed the reads in MiXCR, keeping a single row per CDR3 protein. Among around 150,000 distinct CDR3 sequences, around 48% were seen once, and the ten largest hold approximately 2.8%. This clonotype was seen repeatedly, ten times or more. One junction end does not reproduce the germline sequence, and a read error may be involved.

The sequenced sample was sorted CD4+, CD8+, or CD8+CD57+ T cells (not recorded which) from PBMCs. This TCR was recovered from a human donor with aplastic anemia. The chain has TRBV12-3 or TRBV12-4 and TRBJ2-1; 10 positions agree with TRBD2. In DNA form, the CDR3 reads TGTGCCAGCAGCTTAGCGGGAGGAACGAGGTACAATGAGCAGTTCTTC. This encodes CASSLAGGTRYNEQFF.